The source of this TCR beta chain is a study of cytomegalovirus exposure and HLA in healthy donors (TCRdb year 2017). Regarding the complete study: According to an earlier analysis of several hundred of the donors, about 179 million T cells yielded 120 million or so unique TCR beta sequences and about 300 Gb of sequence data. The study aimed to test whether signatures of past pathogen exposure could be identified by cataloging public T cell receptors. Both class I and class II loci were covered by HLA typing, at four-digit resolution. Besides the first cohort of 666 subjects, a separate validation cohort made up of about 120 different subjects was used. Typing coverage varied by locus: roughly 629-630 donors for A, B, C, DRB1 and DQB1; about 520 for DQA1; over 600 for DPA1; 450 to 480 for DPB1. Of the roughly 410 genotyped donors, approximately 80% were placed in the genetic ancestry cluster associated with self-reported Caucasian donors. Among about 400 genotyped donors of the cohort, an average of roughly 230,000 unique TCR beta nucleotide sequences was sequenced per donor, of which about 18% were non-productive. Several DR-DQ haplotypes were treated as single units for association and clustering because of strong linkage in the cohort. Roughly 300 gigabases of sequencing data and some 85 million unique TCR sequences were included in an early release covering 550 to 650 HLA-typed donors. Rather than drawing on any new phenotypic data, the later analysis identified candidate immune exposures from TCR beta sequences and the way those sequences occurred across donors. All discovery cohort repertoires had been generated using a single sequencing platform. The T cell repertoires of 670 or so subjects were profiled by immunosequencing and related to cytomegalovirus serostatus. To decide whether each TCR beta V gene segment behaved as functional or pseudogenic, an earlier analysis of fewer than 750 of the donors relied on high-throughput TCR beta sequencing. To study patterns of TCR occurrence, a later analysis re-analyzed previously published TCR beta repertoires from under 750 donors and added high-resolution HLA genotyping. To predict cytomegalovirus infection status, the study brought together high-throughput TCR immunosequencing, statistical association of individual TCRs with disease status, and machine learning. A later genetic analysis took genome-wide SNP genotypes for about three fifths of the roughly 670 donors and used that subset as a discovery cohort. Donor age, sex, ethnicity and CMV serostatus were compiled together with the repertoire data.

Library method: the immunoSEQ multiplex PCR assay. For the multiplex PCR, a mixture combining 60 forward primers for TCR Vbeta segments and 13 reverse primers for TCR Jbeta segments was used. The CDR3 region of rearranged TCR beta genes was amplified from genomic DNA with a multiplex PCR assay. The Illumina HiSeq System was used to sequence the amplified TCR beta libraries as 87-base-pair reads. Per the source publication's procedure: In a later analysis, tens of millions of unique TCR beta chains were counted across the 650 to 750 repertoires, and around 10 million of these chains were shared by at least two donors. A nearest-neighbor algorithm error-corrected the raw reads and collapsed the reads into unique sequences, merging closely related sequences to remove PCR and sequencing errors. Alignment of CDR3 sequences to IMGT reference sequences was used to assign V, D and J gene segments. For a sequence to be retained, at least a six-nucleotide match to both a V gene segment and a J gene segment was required. Rearrangements were called productive when the CDR3 lacked stop codons and stayed in frame with V and J; all others were non-productive. CDR3 was defined according to IMGT convention as the region running from the second conserved V-encoded cysteine to the conserved J-encoded phenylalanine. The earlier analysis of about 620 of the donors excluded sequences that lacked an unambiguous match to a single V gene segment. An earlier analysis of 550 to 650 of the donors classified V segments as functional when productive rearrangements were above 56.7% and as segregating when the standard deviation between donors was above 5%. To diagnose cytomegalovirus status from the catalog of TCR beta chain sequences, a statistical classification framework was built. A later analysis assigned V and J genes by comparing TCR nucleotide sequences with IMGT/GENE-DB human TR gene sequences. Using the TCRdist pipeline, a later analysis assigned CDR3 sequences along with most-parsimonious VDJ recombination scenarios. In a later analysis, every TCR beta chain was defined by the combination of its CDR3 amino acid sequence and its V-gene family, and reads without a unique V-gene family were dropped. In a later analysis, 500 to 650 highly shared, low-generation-probability nucleotide sequences were removed to address suspected cross-contamination and a sequencing artifact. A later analysis calculated a clonal expansion index for each public chain from normalized within-repertoire ranks of inferred template counts. In a later analysis, generation probabilities were computed with a VDJ recombination model fitted to out-of-frame rearrangements, and the resulting probabilities were checked against IGoR. In a later analysis, TCR-TCR, TCR-HLA and TCR-CMV co-occurrence was scored with hypergeometric tests, and a repertoire-size bias correction was applied to TCR pairs. In a later analysis, false discovery rates were estimated by permuting HLA or CMV assignments 20 times. A later analysis grouped co-occurring TCRs with DBSCAN, adding TCRdist sequence similarity when clustering within HLA-allele-positive subsets. Co-occurrence clustering excluded repertoires with fewer than 30,000 or more than 120,000 public chains, plus five with anomalous nucleotide sharing. Drawn from immuneACCESS, this table holds only the in-frame rearrangements with V and J called that TCRdb kept. Clones are partly lost; checked studies trace under half to an unresolved V gene and leave the rest unexplained. That table gives V, J and clone size, and the DNA gave D and trimming. The sample table holds some 75,000 clones. In total, the top ten clones hold about 5% of the sample.

V is trimmed back by 3 bases and J by 4 bases, and the junction contains 5 bases that no gene match accounts for. The CDR3 holds 15 amino acids from the cysteine to the phenylalanine. The CDR3 DNA has 45 bases and is translated from base 1. CDR1 is given as SGHTA and CDR2 as FQGNSA, both from the germline V gene. As regards this clone: The antigen this receptor binds is unknown.

The study at large found these results: CMV serostatus was the only immune exposure information available for the cohort. In a later analysis, over 15,000 TCR beta sequences were associated with specific HLA alleles at a false discovery rate of 0.05. Because HLA typing was unavailable for some donors at each locus, only the typed subset was used in association tests. In a later analysis, the rate of TCR association differed among HLA loci, with DRB1 alleles having the most associated TCRs and HLA-C alleles having the fewest. The earlier analysis of about 600 of the donors excluded about 16 rarely observed V segments, including chromosome 9 orphons, because counts were too low. In an earlier analysis of approximately 600 of the donors, most TCR beta V segments were observed in productive rearrangements about 87% or about 30% of the time, broadly matching IMGT annotations. A cluster of highly shared sequence variants was judged likely to be a technical artifact of the sequencing pipeline. Linkage disequilibrium might explain the correlated functional status among segregating V segments, but an unknown experimental factor could not be ruled out. Roughly uniform sequencing depth across donors was assumed in presence/absence analyses, although this assumption may not hold. The study listed 150 to 200 TCR beta chains as associated with cytomegalovirus. Most TCR sequences were seen in very few donors, while some public TCRs were found in many individuals. An association between a missense DCLRE1C variant and V-gene and J-gene trimming of TCR beta chains was found in a later genetic analysis and replicated in an independent cohort. In vitro tests confirmed that a few of the cytomegalovirus-associated TCR beta chains recognize cytomegalovirus antigens. According to a later analysis, most CMV-associated TCR beta chains appeared to be HLA-restricted, and the HLA associations seemed to be driven largely by CMV exposure. A further reported finding was that TCR beta sequences accurately predicted the HLA-A and HLA-B alleles for most subjects in the first cohort. Assigning TCR associations to individual alleles was difficult when HLA alleles, especially DR and DQ, strongly co-occurred. According to a later genetic analysis, donors in an Asian-associated ancestry cluster had fewer N-insertions in productive TCRs than the approximately 630-donor mean. It was suggested by the authors that the approach could potentially be generalized to other disease states and immunological phenotypes. The classifier was reported to diagnose cytomegalovirus status with high specificity and sensitivity in both the original cohort and the validation cohort. Because the 87-base-pair reads could not distinguish some IMGT-functional V segments, including TRBV6-2 and TRBV6-3, those segments were excluded. According to a later analysis, parvovirus B19, influenza, CMV and Epstein-Barr virus appeared linked to several top co-occurrence clusters. A later analysis found that HLA-associated TCR beta chains were more clonally expanded and had lower generation probabilities than equally common non-associated chains. In this cohort, only TCR beta chains were sequenced, and detectable features were limited by the absence of alpha or paired-chain data.

The cohort comprised some 700 healthy bone marrow donors. At the time of sampling, all cohort members were nominally healthy, though unrecorded immune exposures were likely present. The donor was CMV seronegative and belonged to the group of over 300 seronegative cohort members. Each donor provided a peripheral blood sample, and peripheral blood mononuclear cells were used for TCR beta sequencing. Genomic DNA was extracted from the blood cell samples with the Qiagen DNeasy Blood Extraction Kit. Material: PBMCs. The source of this sequence is a man aged 40-55 years in good health and CMV-seronegative. This receptor chain uses TRBV7-2 and TRBJ2-3; the central 9 bases match TRBD2. In nucleotides, the sequence is TGTGCCAGCAGCTTCGGACTAGCGTCCCCAGATACGCAGTATTTT. This codes for CASSFGLASPDTQYF.